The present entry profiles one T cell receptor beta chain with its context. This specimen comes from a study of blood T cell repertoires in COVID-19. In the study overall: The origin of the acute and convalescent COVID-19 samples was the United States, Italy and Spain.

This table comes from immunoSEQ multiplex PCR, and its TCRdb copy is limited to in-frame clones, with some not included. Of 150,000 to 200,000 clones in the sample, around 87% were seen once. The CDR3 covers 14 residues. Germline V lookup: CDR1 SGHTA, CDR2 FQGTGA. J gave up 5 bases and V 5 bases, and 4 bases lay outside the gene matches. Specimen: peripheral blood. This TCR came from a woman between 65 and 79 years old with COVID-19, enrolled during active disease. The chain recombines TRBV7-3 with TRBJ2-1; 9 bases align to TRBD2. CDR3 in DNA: TGTGCCAGCAGCAAAGGACTAGCGCACAATGAGCAGTTCTTC. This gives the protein CASSKGLAHNEQFF.